Below, 3 T cell receptor beta chains from the same sample are listed, as sequenced in a study of CD8 T cells in Susac syndrome. Random hexamers primed reverse transcription of about 0.45 to 1 ug RNA. TCRdb recomputed calls from the immunoSEQ multiplex PCR reads with MiXCR, one row per CDR3 protein. There are some 300,000 distinct CDR3 sequences in the sample; 85% occur only once, and 0.21% lies in the top ten. The sequenced sample consisted of CD8+ T cells from PBMCs. All receptors derive from a human donor with multiple sclerosis.

This clonotype was counted a few times. The chain uses TRBV27 and TRBJ2-7; D gene uncertain. The V gene's germline CDR1 is MNHEY and CDR2 SMNVEV (reference sequence). V lost 5 bases and J lost 3, with 14 bases in between. There are 14 residues in the CDR3. CDR3: CASSQVPPLYEQYF. Written as DNA, the CDR3 is TGTGCCAGCAGTCAAGTCCCGCCCCTCTACGAGCAGTACTTC.

This chain joins TRBV5-1 and TRBJ2-3; 12 bases fit TRBD2. J was trimmed by 2 bases and V by 0 bases; bases with no gene match: 10. This CDR3 is built from 19 residues. CDR1 is SGHRS and CDR2 is YFSETQ in the germline V gene. Here the CDR3 reads CASSLVPSGRASFTDTQYF. CDR3 bases: TGCGCCAGCAGCTTGGTGCCTAGCGGGAGGGCCAGTTTCACAGATACGCAGTATTTT.

CDR3 DNA sequence: TGTGCCAGCAGCCCCACGTGGGGCGGGATTGCCGGGGAGCTGTTTTTT. Its translation: CASSPTWGGIAGELFF. The rearrangement joins TRBV7-9 to TRBJ2-2; D possibly corresponds to TRBD2 (6 bases). This CDR3 is 16 amino acids long. Trimming took off 5 bases at V and 6 bases at J, with 19 bases between the two ends. CDR1 is SEHNR, CDR2 FQNEAQ, per germline (reference sequence).